The rows below give T cell receptor beta chains drawn from one sample of a study of T cell changes during pregnancy in multiple sclerosis. Repertoires were generated with immunoSEQ multiplex PCR, while TCRdb's copy carries only in-frame clones and drops some. The sample holds fewer than 150,000 clones, about 96% seen once. The source was peripheral blood, collected after pregnancy. These receptors were obtained from a female donor with multiple sclerosis, enrolled in a pregnancy study. Each CDR3 is given with its conserved first and last residue. D genes are given only for firm matches. Clone size is stated in some rows and not others, as once, few, many or a class when expanded.

v_gene: TRBV6-5
d_gene: TRBD1
j_gene: TRBJ2-7
abundance: once
CDR3aa: CASSYVTGGKQYF
CDR3nt: TGTGCCAGCAGTTATGTGACAGGGGGAAAGCAGTACTTC

v_gene: TRBV19
d_gene: -
j_gene: TRBJ1-4
abundance: -
CDR3aa: CASSMTGGSEKLFF
CDR3nt: TGTGCCAGTAGTATGACCGGAGGGTCTGAAAAACTGTTTTTT

v_gene: TRBV7-8
d_gene: TRBD1
j_gene: TRBJ2-7
abundance: -
CDR3aa: CASSLRVHLRQGEIYEQYF
CDR3nt: TGTGCCAGCAGCTTAAGGGTCCACCTGAGACAGGGGGAGATCTACGAGCAGTACTTC

v_gene: TRBV6-6
d_gene: -
j_gene: TRBJ1-2
abundance: -
CDR3aa: CASRGPEGANYGYTF
CDR3nt: TGTGCCAGCAGGGGGCCGGAGGGAGCTAACTATGGCTACACCTTC

v_gene: TRBV6-1
d_gene: -
j_gene: TRBJ1-1
abundance: -
CDR3aa: CASSGVTRGEPFGNTEAFF
CDR3nt: TGTGCCAGCAGTGGGGTCACACGGGGGGAGCCTTTCGGGAACACTGAAGCTTTCTTT

v_gene: TRBV5-1
d_gene: -
j_gene: TRBJ2-1
abundance: -
CDR3aa: CASSLSRGGLNEQFF
CDR3nt: TGCGCCAGCAGCTTGAGTAGGGGGGGGTTAAATGAGCAGTTCTTC

v_gene: TRBV2
d_gene: -
j_gene: TRBJ2-7
abundance: -
CDR3aa: CASTPGYEQYF
CDR3nt: TGTGCCAGCACCCCGGGCTACGAGCAGTACTTC

v_gene: TRBV6-5
d_gene: TRBD1
j_gene: TRBJ1-2
abundance: -
CDR3aa: CASSNPTGTGGGYTF
CDR3nt: TGTGCCAGCAGCAACCCGACTGGGACAGGGGGTGGCTACACCTTC

v_gene: TRBV28
d_gene: TRBD1
j_gene: TRBJ2-4
abundance: -
CDR3aa: CASSSSGGTGGRVNIQYF
CDR3nt: TGTGCCAGCAGCTCGTCAGGCGGGACAGGGGGACGAGTGAACATTCAGTACTTC

v_gene: TRBV28
d_gene: TRBD2
j_gene: TRBJ2-3
abundance: -
CDR3aa: CASSSLAGTDTQYF
CDR3nt: TGTGCCAGCAGTTCACTAGCGGGTACAGATACGCAGTATTTT

v_gene: TRBV27
d_gene: -
j_gene: TRBJ1-1
abundance: -
CDR3aa: CASRWGGGTEAFF
CDR3nt: TGTGCCAGCCGGTGGGGCGGTGGCACTGAAGCTTTCTTT

v_gene: TRBV4-1
d_gene: -
j_gene: TRBJ1-3
abundance: -
CDR3aa: CASSLLGQGTGNTIYF
CDR3nt: TGCGCCAGCAGCCTCCTGGGGCAGGGGACTGGAAACACCATATATTTT

v_gene: TRBV4-1
d_gene: -
j_gene: TRBJ2-1
abundance: -
CDR3aa: CASSQGQGAAYNEQFF
CDR3nt: TGCGCCAGCAGCCAAGGACAAGGAGCGGCGTACAATGAGCAGTTCTTC

v_gene: TRBV5-1
d_gene: -
j_gene: TRBJ2-1
abundance: -
CDR3aa: CASSPVANEQFF
CDR3nt: TGCGCCAGCAGCCCGGTAGCCAATGAGCAGTTCTTC

v_gene: TRBV7-6
d_gene: -
j_gene: TRBJ2-7
abundance: -
CDR3aa: CASSLVQGPYEQYF
CDR3nt: TGTGCCAGCAGCTTAGTACAGGGTCCCTACGAGCAGTACTTC

v_gene: TRBV6-1
d_gene: -
j_gene: TRBJ1-5
abundance: -
CDR3aa: CASSEASGVGQPQHF
CDR3nt: TGTGCCAGCAGTGAAGCGTCGGGGGTGGGCCAGCCCCAGCATTTT

v_gene: TRBV6-6
d_gene: TRBD2
j_gene: TRBJ2-5
abundance: -
CDR3aa: CASSHFGTSKGQTQYF
CDR3nt: TGTGCCAGCAGTCACTTCGGGACTAGCAAGGGTCAGACCCAGTACTTC

v_gene: TRBV5-1
d_gene: -
j_gene: TRBJ1-2
abundance: -
CDR3aa: CASSLGPGVRGYGYTF
CDR3nt: TGCGCCAGCAGCTTGGGCCCAGGGGTCCGAGGATATGGCTACACCTTC

v_gene: TRBV29-1
d_gene: TRBD2
j_gene: TRBJ2-3
abundance: -
CDR3aa: CSSSGRFKDTQYF
CDR3nt: TGCAGCTCCAGCGGGAGGTTCAAAGATACGCAGTATTTT

v_gene: TRBV5-8
d_gene: -
j_gene: TRBJ2-1
abundance: -
CDR3aa: CASSLVVDEQFF
CDR3nt: TGTGCCAGCAGCTTGGTAGTCGATGAGCAGTTCTTC

v_gene: TRBV10-3
d_gene: TRBD2
j_gene: TRBJ2-2
abundance: -
CDR3aa: CAISALAGGTGELFF
CDR3nt: TGTGCCATCAGTGCGCTAGCGGGAGGCACCGGGGAGCTGTTTTTT

v_gene: TRBV5-6
d_gene: TRBD1
j_gene: TRBJ2-2
abundance: -
CDR3aa: CASSLAQGIGTGELFF
CDR3nt: TGTGCCAGCAGCTTGGCACAGGGGATTGGTACCGGGGAGCTGTTTTTT

v_gene: TRBV5-1
d_gene: TRBD2
j_gene: TRBJ2-5
abundance: -
CDR3aa: CASSLAGTSGKETQYF
CDR3nt: TGCGCCAGCAGCTTGGCGGGGACTAGCGGGAAAGAGACCCAGTACTTC

v_gene: TRBV9
d_gene: -
j_gene: TRBJ1-5
abundance: -
CDR3aa: CASSVDYRNQPQHF
CDR3nt: TGTGCCAGCAGCGTAGATTATCGCAATCAGCCCCAGCATTTT

v_gene: TRBV6-6
d_gene: -
j_gene: TRBJ2-7
abundance: -
CDR3aa: CASSTGSGFGYEQYF
CDR3nt: TGTGCCAGCAGTACAGGGTCCGGGTTTGGCTACGAGCAGTACTTC

v_gene: TRBV28
d_gene: TRBD2
j_gene: TRBJ2-7
abundance: -
CDR3aa: CASGRGLAGGLGGNEQYF
CDR3nt: TGTGCCAGCGGACGGGGACTAGCGGGAGGCCTTGGCGGGAACGAGCAGTACTTC

v_gene: TRBV2
d_gene: TRBD2
j_gene: TRBJ2-1
abundance: -
CDR3aa: CASKSPGGPGYNEQFF
CDR3nt: TGTGCCAGCAAGAGCCCGGGAGGCCCGGGGTACAATGAGCAGTTCTTC

v_gene: TRBV10-3
d_gene: TRBD1
j_gene: TRBJ2-7
abundance: -
CDR3aa: CAIRETGAPPYEQYF
CDR3nt: TGTGCCATCAGGGAGACAGGGGCCCCCCCCTACGAGCAGTACTTC

v_gene: TRBV7-9
d_gene: -
j_gene: TRBJ2-6
abundance: once
CDR3aa: CASSLGEAGANVLTF
CDR3nt: TGTGCCAGCAGCTTGGGGGAGGCTGGGGCCAACGTCCTGACTTTC

v_gene: TRBV4-2
d_gene: TRBD2
j_gene: TRBJ2-3
abundance: few
CDR3aa: CASSQAVGGRGDTQYF
CDR3nt: TGTGCCAGCAGCCAAGCAGTGGGTGGGAGGGGAGATACGCAGTATTTT

v_gene: TRBV19
d_gene: TRBD1
j_gene: TRBJ1-5
abundance: once
CDR3aa: CASPTGDNQPQHF
CDR3nt: TGTGCCAGCCCGACAGGGGACAATCAGCCCCAGCATTTT

v_gene: TRBV30
d_gene: TRBD2
j_gene: TRBJ2-4
abundance: -
CDR3aa: CAWSSGTSGRNF
CDR3nt: TGTGCCTGGAGTTCCGGGACTAGCGGGCGAAACTTC

v_gene: TRBV27
d_gene: -
j_gene: TRBJ2-2
abundance: -
CDR3aa: CASSFSGSTGELFF
CDR3nt: TGTGCCAGCAGTTTTAGCGGTAGCACCGGGGAGCTGTTTTTT

v_gene: TRBV5-1
d_gene: TRBD2
j_gene: TRBJ2-1
abundance: -
CDR3aa: CASSLLAGGNNEQFF
CDR3nt: TGCGCCAGCAGCTTACTAGCGGGAGGGAACAATGAGCAGTTCTTC

v_gene: TRBV9
d_gene: TRBD2
j_gene: TRBJ2-3
abundance: -
CDR3aa: CASSSRLAGPASTDTQYF
CDR3nt: TGTGCCAGCAGCTCCAGACTAGCGGGGCCCGCTAGCACAGATACGCAGTATTTT

v_gene: TRBV6-5
d_gene: -
j_gene: TRBJ2-7
abundance: -
CDR3aa: CASSDNPTAEQYF
CDR3nt: TGTGCCAGCAGTGATAACCCGACAGCCGAGCAGTACTTC